Shown below are 25 T cell receptor beta chains from a single sample sequenced in a study of blood T cells in healthy people across ages. Then a second PCR, running roughly 6 to 11 cycles, was carried out with a sample-barcoded 5' primer and a J-beta primer mix. TCRdb re-called the 5' RACE reads through MiXCR, storing one row per CDR3 protein. The repertoire consists of about 1,500,000 distinct CDR3 sequences, with around 39% occurring once and the leading ten covering 7.9%. The sample comprised blood. The receptors stem from a woman aged 18-30 years in good health.

The genes are TRBV11-3 and TRBJ1-1, with no clear D. This CDR3 region has 14 residues. Germline V lookup: CDR1 SGHNT, CDR2 YENEEA. Trimming cost V 5 bases and J 4 bases, with 14 bases left between them. The chain's CDR3 is CASSEDRAGTEAFF. The CDR3 nucleotides read TGTGCCAGCAGCGAAGACCGAGCAGGCACTGAAGCTTTCTTT.

This clonotype was counted only a few times. The chain is built from TRBV5-1 and TRBJ1-2; possibly TRBD1 for D (5 bases). The CDR3 loop spans 14 amino acids. Trimming stripped 1 base from V and 2 bases from J, with 9 bases between. Germline V gene data show CDR1 as SGHRS and CDR2 as YFSETQ. The CDR3 nucleotides are TGCGCCAGCAGCTTGATGGACACGAACTATGGCTACACCTTC. This gives the protein CASSLMDTNYGYTF.

This clonotype was found a few times. As DNA, the CDR3 is TGTGCCAGCAGTTTACCGACTGACAGGAGCACAGATACGCAGTATTTT. Residues: CASSLPTDRSTDTQYF. The chain is built from TRBV12-3 or TRBV12-4 and TRBJ2-3; tentative D call: TRBD1 (6 bases). V lost 2 bases to trimming and J lost 0 bases, with 12 bases between them. The CDR3 is 16 residues long.

This clonotype has just one count. This chain uses TRBV28 with TRBJ2-7, with 9 bases matching TRBD1. Per the germline V gene, CDR1 is MDHEN and CDR2 is SYDVKM. The CDR3 spans 17 residues. After removal of 5 bases from V and 3 bases from J, the junction contained 14 bases not matched to a gene. CDR3 amino acids: CASSPLQGAVPFYEQYF. CDR3 in DNA: TGTGCCAGCAGTCCCCTACAGGGGGCGGTGCCTTTCTACGAGCAGTACTTC.

This clonotype came up a few times. The V gene is TRBV11-2, the J gene TRBJ2-1; the match to TRBD1 covers 11 bases. The CDR3 contains 15 residues. Trimming cost V 5 bases and J 2 bases; bases outside gene matches: 2. Germline values: CDR1 SGHAT, CDR2 FQNNGV. CDR3 coding DNA: TGTGCCAGCAGCAAGGGACAGGGGGCCTACAATGAGCAGTTCTTC. Encoded protein: CASSKGQGAYNEQFF.

This chain uses TRBV29-1 with TRBJ2-2; TRBD2 agrees at 10 bases. With 4 bases clipped from V and 3 bases from J, the junction kept 5 bases outside the gene matches. In germline, CDR1 is SQVTM, CDR2 ANQGSEA. This CDR3 region has 15 residues. The CDR3 nucleotides read TGCAGCGTTGTCCCCCTAGCGGGAGACACCGGGGAGCTGTTTTTT. Translating gives CSVVPLAGDTGELFF.

This clonotype was counted only a few times. This chain links TRBV12-3 or TRBV12-4 with TRBJ2-2, with D possibly called TRBD1 or TRBD2 (5 bases each). The V end was cut by 6 bases, the J end by 5 bases, with 10 bases between. The length of the CDR3 is 13 residues. In nucleotides, the CDR3 is TGTGCCAGCAGAAATTGGGGGACCGGGGAGCTGTTTTTT. This translates into CASRNWGTGELFF.

V usage is TRBV12-3 or TRBV12-4 and J usage is TRBJ1-4; 9 bases match TRBD1. This CDR3 contains 16 residues. The ends lost 2 bases at V and 6 bases at J; junction bases unmatched: 7. The CDR3 bases are TGTGCCAGCAGTTTAAGGCTGGGACAGGGCCATGAAAAACTGTTTTTT. Translated, it gives CASSLRLGQGHEKLFF.

The V and J genes are TRBV30 and TRBJ2-5, with D maybe TRBD1 (5 bases). The CDR3 is 18 amino acids. Germline assignment: CDR1 GTSNPN and CDR2 SVGIG (reference sequence). V was trimmed by 3 bases and J by 1 base, leaving 24 bases between them. In DNA form, the CDR3 reads TGTGCCTGGAGATATCAGGATAGACAGCTTCATGGCCAAGAGACCCAGTACTTC. It translates to CAWRYQDRQLHGQETQYF.

This clonotype was seen only a few times. The chain links TRBV9 to TRBJ1-6; 7 nucleotides align to TRBD1. The germline V gene has CDR1 SGDLS and CDR2 YYNGEE. The CDR3 totals 17 residues. The junction had 13 bases not matched to a gene; V was cut back by 3 bases and J by 7 bases. This chain's CDR3 is CASSDSPADRTNSPLHF. The CDR3 DNA reads as TGTGCCAGCAGCGATTCCCCTGCGGACAGGACAAATTCACCCCTCCACTTT.

V gene TRBV6-6 combines with J gene TRBJ2-1; no reliable D call. The J call is doubtful: the DNA matches TRBJ2-7 better. In germline, CDR1 is MNHNY, CDR2 SVGAGI (reference sequence). The CDR3 sequence is 15 residues long. The CDR3 DNA is TGTGCCAGCAGTTACTTGGATTACTCCTACAATGAGCAGTACTTC. Translated, it gives CASSYLDYSYNEQYF.

As for this clonotype: Germline and junction disagree at one end, which may indicate a read error. The chain is built from TRBV5-1 and TRBJ2-1; perhaps TRBD2 as D (5 bases). Germline V gene data show CDR1 as SGHRS and CDR2 as YFSETQ. The CDR3 runs 17 residues. CDR3: CASSLRQLGGSCNEQFF. The CDR3, as DNA: TGCGCCAGCAGCTTGAGACAACTAGGAGGCTCCTGCAATGAGCAGTTCTTC.

This clonotype was picked up a small number of times. V is TRBV11-2 and J is TRBJ2-1; D possibly corresponds to TRBD2 (7 bases). V lost 8 bases, J lost 4 bases, and 15 bases lay in between. Germline assignment: CDR1 SGHAT and CDR2 FQNNGV. The CDR3 sequence is 14 residues long. In nucleotides, the CDR3 is TGTGCCAGCGTCCCGGGAGGACAGTACAATGAGCAGTTCTTC. Protein: CASVPGGQYNEQFF.

The count of this clonotype is one. The chain has TRBV27 and TRBJ2-7; tentative D call: TRBD2 (6 bases). V was shortened by 5 bases and J by 3 bases, with 20 bases between the two germline ends. The CDR3 is made up of 16 amino acids. CDR1 and CDR2 from the germline V gene are MNHEY and SMNVEV (reference sequence). The CDR3 bases are TGTGCCAGCAGTACTACCCTGGGACTCCTGAGCTACGAGCAGTACTTC. Translating it yields CASSTTLGLLSYEQYF.

The V gene is TRBV5-1, the J gene TRBJ1-1, with a weak D call TRBD1 (5 bases). CDR1 and CDR2 from the germline V gene are SGHRS and YFSETQ. V was pared by 7 bases and J by 2 bases, with 12 bases between. This CDR3 is 13 amino acids long. CDR3 loop: CASGSGGNTEAFF. The CDR3 nucleotides read TGCGCCAGCGGAAGCGGGGGAAACACTGAAGCTTTCTTT.

This clonotype has a handful of counts. The genes are TRBV4-1 and TRBJ2-3, with a weak D call TRBD2 (6 bases). This CDR3 is 15 amino acids long. The ends were cut back, 4 bases at V and 2 bases at J, with 13 bases in the middle. Germline lookup yields CDR1 MGHRA and CDR2 YSYEKL. The CDR3 protein is CASSPTASVTDTQYF. CDR3 in DNA: TGCGCCAGCAGCCCGACCGCTAGCGTCACAGATACGCAGTATTTT.

V usage is TRBV20-1 and J usage is TRBJ1-5, with D perhaps matching TRBD1 (5 bases). Germline assignment: CDR1 DFQATT and CDR2 SNEGSKA (reference sequence). V was clipped by 6 bases and J by 3 bases, with 15 bases between them. CDR3 length equals 14 residues. CDR3 residues: CSASSGDVNQPQHF. CDR3 nucleotides: TGCAGTGCCTCCTCCGGGGACGTCAATCAGCCCCAGCATTTT.

This clonotype was counted only a few times. This chain uses TRBV20-1 with TRBJ2-1; 7 nucleotides line up with TRBD2. This CDR3 spans 14 amino acids. Germline values: CDR1 DFQATT, CDR2 SNEGSKA (reference sequence). Germline trimming cut 5 bases from V and 2 bases from J; bases unmatched to any gene: 6. The CDR3 reads CSAFMTSPYNEQFF. CDR3 coding DNA: TGCAGTGCTTTCATGACTAGCCCCTACAATGAGCAGTTCTTC.

Comments on this clonotype: One end of the junction is discordant with germline, which a read error may explain. This chain uses TRBV20-1 with TRBJ2-2; D is unresolved. Per the germline V gene, CDR1 is DFQATT and CDR2 is SNEGSKA (reference sequence). The length of the CDR3 is 13 residues. In nucleotides, the CDR3 is TGCGGTGCTAGGCCGAGCTACACCGGGGAGCTGTTTTTT. Protein: CGARPSYTGELFF.

The CDR3 here is CASSLGQGSHEQYF. CDR3 DNA: TGTGCCAGCAGCTTGGGACAGGGATCCCACGAGCAGTACTTC. The chain carries TRBV3-1 and TRBJ2-7; TRBD1 matches 9 bases. Germline-derived CDR1 and CDR2 are LGHDT and YNNKEL (reference sequence). Trimming cost V 5 bases and J 5 bases; bases outside gene matches: 7. This CDR3 region has 14 residues.

The V call is TRBV5-1, the J call TRBJ2-1; D not certain. The CDR3 runs to 13 residues. CDR1 and CDR2 from the germline V gene are SGHRS and YFSETQ. Trimming pared 5 bases from V and 8 bases from J, leaving 14 bases between. CDR3 loop: CASSLRTADEQFF. The CDR3 DNA sequence: TGCGCCAGCAGTTTGAGGACGGCGGATGAGCAGTTCTTC. Full variable domain (rest looked up from reference TRBV5-1 and TRBJ2-1): KAGVTQTPRYLIKTRGQQVTLSCSPISGHRSVSWYQQTPGQGLQFLFEYFSETQRNKGNFPGRFSGRQFSNSRSEMNVSTLELGDSALYLCASSLRTADEQFFGPGTRLTVL.

The chain links TRBV30 to TRBJ1-2; 8 bases map to TRBD1. This CDR3 has 15 amino acids. The V and J ends lost 3 bases and 6 bases, in that order; junction bases with no gene match: 12. CDR1 and CDR2 (germline): GTSNPN, SVGIG (reference sequence). The CDR3 here is CAWRRTGIRGDGYTF. The CDR3 bases are TGTGCCTGGAGGAGGACAGGGATACGGGGCGATGGCTACACCTTC.

In its sample, this clonotype was seen a few times. This chain uses TRBV5-1 with TRBJ2-3, with 12 bases fitting TRBD2. With V trimmed by 0 bases and J by 2 bases, 4 bases remained unmatched. CDR1 SGHRS and CDR2 YFSETQ come from the germline V gene. The CDR3 is 17 amino acids. The CDR3 sequence: CASSLEGLAGTTDTQYF. The CDR3 DNA follows: TGCGCCAGCAGCTTGGAAGGACTAGCGGGGACCACAGATACGCAGTATTTT.

The chain recombines TRBV4-2 with TRBJ2-3; 10 bases are shared with TRBD2. This CDR3 comprises 16 residues. CDR1 and CDR2 from the germline V gene are LGHNA and YNFKEQ. The J segment lost 2 bases and the V segment lost 2 bases, leaving 4 bases of the junction unmatched. DNA of the CDR3: TGTGCCAGCAGCCAAACTAGCGGGAACCCCACAGATACGCAGTATTTT. It yields the protein CASSQTSGNPTDTQYF.

This clonotype came up a few times. The chain combines TRBV25-1 with TRBJ1-2; possibly TRBD1 for D (5 bases). This CDR3 spans 13 amino acids. V was shortened by 0 bases and J by 11 bases, with 13 bases between the two germline ends. CDR1 is MGHDK, CDR2 SYGVNS, per germline. DNA of the CDR3: TGTGCCAGCAGTGAATATTGGGACGATAGTTACACCTTC. Translated: CASSEYWDDSYTF.